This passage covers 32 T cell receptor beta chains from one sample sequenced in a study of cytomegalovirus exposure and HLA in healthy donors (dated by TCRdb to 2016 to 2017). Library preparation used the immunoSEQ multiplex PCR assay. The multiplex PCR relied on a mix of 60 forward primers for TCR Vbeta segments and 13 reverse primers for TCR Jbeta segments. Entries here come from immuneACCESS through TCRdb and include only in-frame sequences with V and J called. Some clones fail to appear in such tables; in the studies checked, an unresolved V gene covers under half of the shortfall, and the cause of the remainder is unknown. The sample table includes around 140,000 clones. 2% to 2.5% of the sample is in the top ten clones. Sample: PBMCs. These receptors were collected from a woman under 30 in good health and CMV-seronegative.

The CDR3 sequence is CATSRARTGGNQPQHF. Written as DNA, the CDR3 is TGTGCCACCAGCAGGGCCAGGACAGGGGGAAATCAGCCCCAGCATTTT. J is TRBJ1-5 and V is TRBV15, with 10 nucleotides matching TRBD1. The junction had 6 bases not matched to a gene; V was cut back by 3 bases and J by 4 bases. Germline-derived CDR1 and CDR2 are LNHNV and YYDKDF (reference sequence). This CDR3 has 16 residues.

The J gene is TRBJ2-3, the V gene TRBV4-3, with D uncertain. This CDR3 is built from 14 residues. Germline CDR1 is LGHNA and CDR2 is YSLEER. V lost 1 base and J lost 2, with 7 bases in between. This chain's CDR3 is CASSQAYFTDTQYF. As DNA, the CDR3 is TGCGCCAGCAGCCAAGCCTACTTCACAGATACGCAGTATTTT.

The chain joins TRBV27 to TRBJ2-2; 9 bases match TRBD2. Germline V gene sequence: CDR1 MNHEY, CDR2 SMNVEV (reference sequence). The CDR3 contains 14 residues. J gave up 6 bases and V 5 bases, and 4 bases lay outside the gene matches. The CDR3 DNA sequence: TGTGCCAGCAGTATCGGACTAGCGCCCGGGGAGCTGTTTTTT. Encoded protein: CASSIGLAPGELFF.

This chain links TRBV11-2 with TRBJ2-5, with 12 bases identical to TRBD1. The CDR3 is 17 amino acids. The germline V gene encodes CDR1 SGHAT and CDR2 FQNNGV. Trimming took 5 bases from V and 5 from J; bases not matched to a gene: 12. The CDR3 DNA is TGTGCCAGCAGCCTGCTTCCGGGACAGGGGGCAGGCGAGACCCAGTACTTC. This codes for CASSLLPGQGAGETQYF. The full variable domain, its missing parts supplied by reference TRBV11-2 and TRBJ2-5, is EAGVAQSPRYKIIEKRQSVAFWCNPISGHATLYWYQQILGQGPKLLIQFQNNGVVDDSQLPKDRFSAERLKGVDSTLKIQPAKLEDSAVYLCASSLLPGQGAGETQYFGPGTRLLVL.

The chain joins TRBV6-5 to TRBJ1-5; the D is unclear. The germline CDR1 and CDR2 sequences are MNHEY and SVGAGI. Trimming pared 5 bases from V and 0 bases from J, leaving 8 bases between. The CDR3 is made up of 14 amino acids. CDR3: CASSPLNSNQPQHF. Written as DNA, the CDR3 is TGTGCCAGCAGTCCACTCAATAGCAATCAGCCCCAGCATTTT.

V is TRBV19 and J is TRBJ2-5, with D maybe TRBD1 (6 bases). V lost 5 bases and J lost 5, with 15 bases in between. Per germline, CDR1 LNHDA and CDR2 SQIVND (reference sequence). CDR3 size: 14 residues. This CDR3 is CASSPQGSTETQYF. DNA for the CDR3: TGTGCCAGTAGTCCACAGGGTAGTACGGAGACCCAGTACTTC.

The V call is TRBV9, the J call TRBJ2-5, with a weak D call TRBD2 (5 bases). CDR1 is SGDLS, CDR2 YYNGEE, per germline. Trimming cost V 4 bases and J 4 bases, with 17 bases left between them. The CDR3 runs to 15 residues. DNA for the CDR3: TGTGCCAGCAGCCCAGCCCCGGGGATAGGAGAGACCCAGTACTTC. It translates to CASSPAPGIGETQYF.

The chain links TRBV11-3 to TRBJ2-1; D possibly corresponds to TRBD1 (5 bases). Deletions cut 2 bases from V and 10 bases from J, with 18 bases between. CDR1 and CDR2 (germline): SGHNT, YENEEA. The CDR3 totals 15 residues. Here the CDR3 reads CASSLRQRFSTEQFF. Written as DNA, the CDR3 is TGTGCCAGCAGCTTACGACAGAGGTTCAGCACGGAGCAGTTCTTC.

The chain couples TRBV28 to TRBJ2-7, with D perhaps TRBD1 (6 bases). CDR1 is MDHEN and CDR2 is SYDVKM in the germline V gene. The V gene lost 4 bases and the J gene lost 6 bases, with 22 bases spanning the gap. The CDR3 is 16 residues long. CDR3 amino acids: CASSSQSVRGRAEQYV. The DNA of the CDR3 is TGTGCCAGCAGTTCCCAATCCGTCAGGGGAAGAGCCGAGCAGTACGTC.

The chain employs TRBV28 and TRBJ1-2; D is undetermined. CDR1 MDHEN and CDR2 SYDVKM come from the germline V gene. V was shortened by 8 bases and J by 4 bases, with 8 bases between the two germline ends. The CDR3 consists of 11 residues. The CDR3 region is CASSGRYGYTF. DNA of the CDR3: TGTGCCAGCTCGGGTCGCTATGGCTACACCTTC.

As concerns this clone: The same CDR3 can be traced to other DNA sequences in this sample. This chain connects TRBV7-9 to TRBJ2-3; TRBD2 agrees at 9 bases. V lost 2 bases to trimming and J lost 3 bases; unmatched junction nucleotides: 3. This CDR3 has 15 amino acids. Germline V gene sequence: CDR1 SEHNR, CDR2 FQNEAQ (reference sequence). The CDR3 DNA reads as TGTGCCAGCAGCTTACTAGCGGGATCGACAGATACGCAGTATTTT. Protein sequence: CASSLLAGSTDTQYF.

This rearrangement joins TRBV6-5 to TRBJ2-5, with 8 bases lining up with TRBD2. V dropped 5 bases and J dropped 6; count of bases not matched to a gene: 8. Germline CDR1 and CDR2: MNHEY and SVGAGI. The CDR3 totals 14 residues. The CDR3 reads CASSDGRAGKTQYF. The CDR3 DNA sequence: TGTGCCAGCAGTGACGGGAGGGCCGGGAAGACCCAGTACTTC.

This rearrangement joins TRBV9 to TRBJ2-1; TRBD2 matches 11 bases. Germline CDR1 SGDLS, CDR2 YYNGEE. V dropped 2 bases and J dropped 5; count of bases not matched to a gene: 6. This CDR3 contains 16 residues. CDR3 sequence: CASSVPTSGRDNEQFF. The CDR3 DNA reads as TGTGCCAGCAGCGTGCCAACTAGCGGGAGAGACAATGAGCAGTTCTTC.

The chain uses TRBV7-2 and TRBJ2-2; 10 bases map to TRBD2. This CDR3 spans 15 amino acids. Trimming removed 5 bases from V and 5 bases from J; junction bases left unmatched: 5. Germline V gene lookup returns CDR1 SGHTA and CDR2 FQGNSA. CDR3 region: CASSRKLAGTGELFF. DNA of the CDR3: TGTGCCAGCAGCAGAAAACTAGCGGGAACCGGGGAGCTGTTTTTT.

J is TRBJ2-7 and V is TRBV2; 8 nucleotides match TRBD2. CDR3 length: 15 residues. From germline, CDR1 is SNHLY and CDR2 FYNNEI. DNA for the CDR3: TGTGCCAGCACCGGCATGGCGGTCGGAGCGGGAGAAGGCCCCGTC. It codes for CASTGMAVGAGEGPV.

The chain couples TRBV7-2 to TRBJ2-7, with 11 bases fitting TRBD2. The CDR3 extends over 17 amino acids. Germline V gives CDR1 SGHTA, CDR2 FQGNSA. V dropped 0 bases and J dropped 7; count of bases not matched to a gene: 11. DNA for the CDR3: TGTGCCAGCAGCTTAGCCCCGGGGCTAGCGGGAGGTGGGGAGCAGTACGTC. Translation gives CASSLAPGLAGGGEQYV.

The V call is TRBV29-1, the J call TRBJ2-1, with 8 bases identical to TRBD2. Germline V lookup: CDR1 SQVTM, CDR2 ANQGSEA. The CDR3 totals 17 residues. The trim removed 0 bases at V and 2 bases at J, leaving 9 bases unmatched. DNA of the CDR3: TGCAGCGTTGAAGATTCGCGGACTAGCTATCCCTACAATGAGCAGTTCTTC. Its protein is CSVEDSRTSYPYNEQFF.

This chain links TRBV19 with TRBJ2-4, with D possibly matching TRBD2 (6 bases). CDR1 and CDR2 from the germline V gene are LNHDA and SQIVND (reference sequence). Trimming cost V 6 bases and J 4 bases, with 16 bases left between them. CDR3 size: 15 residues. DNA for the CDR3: TGTGCCAGTAGCTATGTCGGGGACTCGAAAAACATTCAGTACTTC. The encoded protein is CASSYVGDSKNIQYF.

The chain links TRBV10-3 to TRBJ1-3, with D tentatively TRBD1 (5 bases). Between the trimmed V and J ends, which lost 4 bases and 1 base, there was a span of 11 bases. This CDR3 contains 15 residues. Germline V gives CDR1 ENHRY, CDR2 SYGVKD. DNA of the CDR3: TGTGCCATCAGTGGGTCGGGGGGATCTGGAAACACCATATATTTT. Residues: CAISGSGGSGNTIYF.

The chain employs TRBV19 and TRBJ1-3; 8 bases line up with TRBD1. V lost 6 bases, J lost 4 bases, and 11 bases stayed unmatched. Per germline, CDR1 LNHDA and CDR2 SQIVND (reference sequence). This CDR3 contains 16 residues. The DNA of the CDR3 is TGTGCCAGTAGGCCATGGGGACAGGATTCGGGAAACACCATATATTTT. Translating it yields CASRPWGQDSGNTIYF.

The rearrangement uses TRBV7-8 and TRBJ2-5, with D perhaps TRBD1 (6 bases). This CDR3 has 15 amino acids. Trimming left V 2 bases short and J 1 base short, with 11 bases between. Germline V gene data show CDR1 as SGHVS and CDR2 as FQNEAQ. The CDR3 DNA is TGTGCCAGCAGCTTACAGACAGGCCCCCAAGAGACCCAGTACTTC. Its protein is CASSLQTGPQETQYF.

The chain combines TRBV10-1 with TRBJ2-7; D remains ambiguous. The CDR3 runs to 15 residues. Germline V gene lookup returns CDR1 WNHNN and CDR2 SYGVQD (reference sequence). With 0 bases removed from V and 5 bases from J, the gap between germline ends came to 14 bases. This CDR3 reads CASSESNGLMDEQYF. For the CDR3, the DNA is TGCGCCAGCAGTGAGTCGAACGGGTTGATGGACGAGCAGTACTTC.

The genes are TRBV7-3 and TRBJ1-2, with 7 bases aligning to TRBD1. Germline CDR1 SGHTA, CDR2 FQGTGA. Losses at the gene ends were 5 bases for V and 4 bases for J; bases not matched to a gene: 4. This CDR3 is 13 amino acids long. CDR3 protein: CASSAPGGYGYTF. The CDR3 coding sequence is TGTGCCAGCAGCGCCCCAGGGGGCTATGGCTACACCTTC. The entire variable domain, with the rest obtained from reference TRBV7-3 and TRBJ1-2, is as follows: GAGVSQTPSNKVTEKGKYVELRCDPISGHTALYWYRQSLGQGPEFLIYFQGTGAADDSGLPNDRFFAVRPEGSVSTLKIQRTERGDSAVYLCASSAPGGYGYTFGSGTRLTVV.

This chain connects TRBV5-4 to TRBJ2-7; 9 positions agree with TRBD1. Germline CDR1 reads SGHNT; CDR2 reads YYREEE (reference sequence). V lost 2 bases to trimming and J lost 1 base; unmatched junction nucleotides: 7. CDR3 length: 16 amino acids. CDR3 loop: CASSLTGGDSSYEQYV. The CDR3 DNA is TGTGCCAGCAGCTTAACAGGGGGCGATAGTTCCTACGAGCAGTACGTC.

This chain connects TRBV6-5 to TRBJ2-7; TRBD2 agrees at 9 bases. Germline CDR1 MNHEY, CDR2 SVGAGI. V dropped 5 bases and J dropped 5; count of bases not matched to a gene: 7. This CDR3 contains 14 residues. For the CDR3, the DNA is TGTGCCAGCAGTCCAGTTAGCGGGAGAAACGAGCAGTACGTC. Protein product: CASSPVSGRNEQYV.

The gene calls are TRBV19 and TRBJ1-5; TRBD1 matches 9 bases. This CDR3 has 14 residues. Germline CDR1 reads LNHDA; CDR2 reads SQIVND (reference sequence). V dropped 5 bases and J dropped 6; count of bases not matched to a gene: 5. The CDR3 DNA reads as TGTGCCAGTAGTGTTACAGGGGGCAGTCAGCCCCAGCATTTT. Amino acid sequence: CASSVTGGSQPQHF. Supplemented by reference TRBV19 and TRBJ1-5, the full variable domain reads DGGITQSPKYLFRKEGQNVTLSCEQNLNHDAMYWYRQDPGQGLRLIYYSQIVNDFQKGDIAEGYSVSREKKESFPLTVTSAQKNPTAFYLCASSVTGGSQPQHFGDGTRLSIL.

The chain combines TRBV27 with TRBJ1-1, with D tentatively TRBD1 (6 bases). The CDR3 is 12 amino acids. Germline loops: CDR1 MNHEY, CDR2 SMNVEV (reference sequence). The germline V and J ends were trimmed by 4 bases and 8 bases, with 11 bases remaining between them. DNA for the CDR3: TGTGCCAGCAGTTCGGCCAGGGGAGAAGCTTTCTTT. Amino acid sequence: CASSSARGEAFF.

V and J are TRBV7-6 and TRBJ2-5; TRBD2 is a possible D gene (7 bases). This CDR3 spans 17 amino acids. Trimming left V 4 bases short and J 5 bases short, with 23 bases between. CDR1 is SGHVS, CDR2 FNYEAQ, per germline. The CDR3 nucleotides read TGTGCCAGCAGCTCAGGAAGACTAGCCGTAGGGGGTGAGACCCAGTACTTC. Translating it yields CASSSGRLAVGGETQYF.

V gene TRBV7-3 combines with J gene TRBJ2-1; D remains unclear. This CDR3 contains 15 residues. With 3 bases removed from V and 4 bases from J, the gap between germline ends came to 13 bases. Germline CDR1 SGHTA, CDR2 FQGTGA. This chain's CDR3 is CASSFGIGVYNEQFF. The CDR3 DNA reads TGTGCCAGCAGCTTTGGCATCGGAGTTTACAATGAGCAGTTCTTC. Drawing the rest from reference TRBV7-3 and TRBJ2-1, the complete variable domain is GAGVSQTPSNKVTEKGKYVELRCDPISGHTALYWYRQSLGQGPEFLIYFQGTGAADDSGLPNDRFFAVRPEGSVSTLKIQRTERGDSAVYLCASSFGIGVYNEQFFGPGTRLTVL.

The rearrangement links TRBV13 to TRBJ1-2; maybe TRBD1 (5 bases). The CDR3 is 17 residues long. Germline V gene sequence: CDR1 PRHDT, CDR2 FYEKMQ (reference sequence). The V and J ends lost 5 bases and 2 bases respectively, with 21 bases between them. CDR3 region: CASSPTGGSSINYGYTF. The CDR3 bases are TGTGCCAGCAGCCCTACCGGGGGTTCTTCGATCAACTATGGCTACACCTTC.

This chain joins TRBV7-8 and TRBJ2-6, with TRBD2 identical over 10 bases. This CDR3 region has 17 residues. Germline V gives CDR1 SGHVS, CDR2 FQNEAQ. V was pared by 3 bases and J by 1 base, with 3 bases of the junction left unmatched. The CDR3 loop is CASSFLAGVSGANVLTF. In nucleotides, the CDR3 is TGTGCCAGCAGCTTTCTAGCGGGAGTATCTGGGGCCAACGTCCTGACTTTC.

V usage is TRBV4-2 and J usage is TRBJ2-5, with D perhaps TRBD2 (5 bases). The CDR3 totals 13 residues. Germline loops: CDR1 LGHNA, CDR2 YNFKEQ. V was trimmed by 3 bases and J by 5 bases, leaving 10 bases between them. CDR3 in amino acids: CASSQIAWETQYF. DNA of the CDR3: TGTGCCAGCAGCCAGATAGCGTGGGAGACCCAGTACTTC.